Listed below are T cell receptor beta chains from one sample, sequenced in a study of cytomegalovirus exposure and HLA in healthy donors. TCRdb's copy holds only in-frame clones and misses some; the assay was immunoSEQ multiplex PCR. The specimen's table records 130,000 or so clones. The sample taken for sequencing was PBMCs. These receptor sequences come from a woman aged 55-69 years in good health and CMV-seronegative. Both conserved end residues are part of each CDR3. Fields, in order: J gene, D gene, V gene, CDR3 DNA, CDR3 protein. D genes are given only for firm matches.

J gene: TRBJ2-7
D gene: .
V gene: TRBV10-3
CDR3 DNA: TGTGCCATCAGTGACTCGGCCTACGAGCAGTACTTC
CDR3 protein: CAISDSAYEQYF

J gene: TRBJ2-1
D gene: TRBD1
V gene: TRBV19
CDR3 DNA: TGTGCCAGTAATACAGGGGCCCTTGAGCAGTTCTTC
CDR3 protein: CASNTGALEQFF

J gene: TRBJ2-3
D gene: .
V gene: TRBV5-1
CDR3 DNA: TGCGCCAGCAACAGTAGACCTAGCACAGATACGCAGTATTTT
CDR3 protein: CASNSRPSTDTQYF

J gene: TRBJ1-4
D gene: .
V gene: TRBV5-1
CDR3 DNA: TGCGCCAGCAGCTTGTCCCCAGGGTCTGAAAAACTGTTTTTT
CDR3 protein: CASSLSPGSEKLFF

J gene: TRBJ2-3
D gene: TRBD2
V gene: TRBV28
CDR3 DNA: TGTGCCAGCAGTTCATTAGCGGGAGGAAGAGATACGCAGTATTTT
CDR3 protein: CASSSLAGGRDTQYF

J gene: TRBJ2-5
D gene: .
V gene: TRBV6-1
CDR3 DNA: TGTGCCAGCAGTGCCACCCCTGTGACAGTTCAAGAGACCCAGTACTTC
CDR3 protein: CASSATPVTVQETQYF

J gene: TRBJ1-1
D gene: .
V gene: TRBV7-9
CDR3 DNA: TGTGCCAGCAGCGGCCGACAGGTAGACACTGAAGCTTTCTTT
CDR3 protein: CASSGRQVDTEAFF

J gene: TRBJ1-1
D gene: .
V gene: TRBV30
CDR3 DNA: TGTGCCTGGAGTTTGACAGGGAACACTGAAGCTTTCTTT
CDR3 protein: CAWSLTGNTEAFF

J gene: TRBJ2-1
D gene: TRBD2
V gene: TRBV6-4
CDR3 DNA: TGTGCCAGCAGTGACTCTCAAACTAGCGGAGGTAATGAGCAGTTCTTC
CDR3 protein: CASSDSQTSGGNEQFF

J gene: TRBJ2-7
D gene: TRBD1
V gene: TRBV4-2
CDR3 DNA: TGTGCCAGCAGCCCGTCAACAGGGGGGAACGTTTACGAGCAGTACTTC
CDR3 protein: CASSPSTGGNVYEQYF

J gene: TRBJ2-2
D gene: TRBD1
V gene: TRBV4-1
CDR3 DNA: TGCGCCAGCAGCCTGCCTACGGGACAGGGGGCATCAACCGGGGAGCTGTTTTTT
CDR3 protein: CASSLPTGQGASTGELFF

J gene: TRBJ1-1
D gene: TRBD1
V gene: TRBV9
CDR3 DNA: TGTGCCAGCAGCGTAGCCGGGGGACAGGGGTTAGCTTTCTTT
CDR3 protein: CASSVAGGQGLAFF

J gene: TRBJ1-3
D gene: .
V gene: TRBV9
CDR3 DNA: TGTGCCAGCAGCGTAGAAGGAACGGGAGGAAACACCATATATTTT
CDR3 protein: CASSVEGTGGNTIYF

J gene: TRBJ1-4
D gene: TRBD1
V gene: TRBV5-1
CDR3 DNA: TGCGCCAGCAGCTTCGGACAGGGGTGGGGTTCAACTAATGAAAAACTGTTTTTT
CDR3 protein: CASSFGQGWGSTNEKLFF

J gene: TRBJ1-2
D gene: TRBD1
V gene: TRBV4-1
CDR3 DNA: TGCGCCAGCAGCCAAGGAGGGGGCGCCTATGGCTACACCTTC
CDR3 protein: CASSQGGGAYGYTF

J gene: TRBJ1-2
D gene: TRBD1
V gene: TRBV19
CDR3 DNA: TGTGCCAGTAGTGGACAACAGGGGAACTATGGCTACACCTTC
CDR3 protein: CASSGQQGNYGYTF

J gene: TRBJ1-6
D gene: .
V gene: TRBV28
CDR3 DNA: TGTGCCAGCAGTTCGACAGGATCGAGATTATCGTCCCTCCACTTT
CDR3 protein: CASSSTGSRLSSLHF

J gene: TRBJ1-4
D gene: .
V gene: TRBV28
CDR3 DNA: TGTGCCACCGAGGATACAGGTGATGAAAAACTGTTTTTT
CDR3 protein: CATEDTGDEKLFF

J gene: TRBJ1-6
D gene: .
V gene: TRBV5-1
CDR3 DNA: TGCGCCAGCAGCTTGCGACCAGCGAGTGATAATTCACCCCTCCACTTT
CDR3 protein: CASSLRPASDNSPLHF

J gene: TRBJ2-1
D gene: TRBD2
V gene: TRBV4-1
CDR3 DNA: TGCGCCAGCAGTCCCAGCGGGACCCCTTACAATGAGCAGTTCTTC
CDR3 protein: CASSPSGTPYNEQFF

J gene: TRBJ1-4
D gene: .
V gene: TRBV7-9
CDR3 DNA: TGTGCCAGCAGCTTAACGGGGGTAACTACCTCAACTAATGAAAAACTGTTTTTT
CDR3 protein: CASSLTGVTTSTNEKLFF

J gene: TRBJ2-5
D gene: .
V gene: TRBV19
CDR3 DNA: TGTGCCAGTAGTTCGGCTGTGGCAGGGGAAGAGACCCAGTACTTC
CDR3 protein: CASSSAVAGEETQYF

J gene: TRBJ2-7
D gene: .
V gene: TRBV7-2
CDR3 DNA: TGTGCCAGCAGCTTCCCCCCCGGGAACAACTACGAGCAGTACTTC
CDR3 protein: CASSFPPGNNYEQYF

J gene: TRBJ2-3
D gene: TRBD2
V gene: TRBV9
CDR3 DNA: TGTGCCAGCAGCGTAGTGGCTAGCGGGAGGGCCGGTACAGATACGCAGTATTTT
CDR3 protein: CASSVVASGRAGTDTQYF

J gene: TRBJ1-1
D gene: .
V gene: TRBV7-9
CDR3 DNA: TGTGCCAGCAGCTACGGGACAAAAGAAGCTTTCTTT
CDR3 protein: CASSYGTKEAFF

J gene: TRBJ2-7
D gene: TRBD1
V gene: TRBV29-1
CDR3 DNA: TGCAGCGTTGCCGGGACAGGAAGATACGAGCAGTACTTC
CDR3 protein: CSVAGTGRYEQYF

J gene: TRBJ1-5
D gene: .
V gene: TRBV12-5
CDR3 DNA: TGTGCTAGTGGGCCTAGTTTAAATCAGCCCCAGCATTTT
CDR3 protein: CASGPSLNQPQHF

J gene: TRBJ2-7
D gene: TRBD2
V gene: TRBV30
CDR3 DNA: TGTGCCTGCCAGACCCAGGGAGGGTCCCCCTACGAGCAGTACTTC
CDR3 protein: CACQTQGGSPYEQYF

J gene: TRBJ1-2
D gene: .
V gene: TRBV2
CDR3 DNA: TGTGCCAGCAGAGCAGACCGGACAGAAGGCTACACCTTC
CDR3 protein: CASRADRTEGYTF

J gene: TRBJ2-7
D gene: .
V gene: TRBV2
CDR3 DNA: TGTGCCAGCAGTCTAAACAGGGTTGTGGTCCACGAGCAGTACTTC
CDR3 protein: CASSLNRVVVHEQYF

J gene: TRBJ1-2
D gene: TRBD1
V gene: TRBV6-1
CDR3 DNA: TGTGCCAGCAGTGAAGTACTACAGGGGAAGGACTATGGCTACACCTTC
CDR3 protein: CASSEVLQGKDYGYTF

J gene: TRBJ1-1
D gene: TRBD1
V gene: TRBV5-1
CDR3 DNA: TGCGCCAGCAGCGAAGTACAGGGGTCGGGTGAAGCTTTCTTT
CDR3 protein: CASSEVQGSGEAFF

J gene: TRBJ2-3
D gene: .
V gene: TRBV7-3
CDR3 DNA: TGTGCCAGCAGCTTGGGAGGGGGGGGCACAGATACGCAGTATTTT
CDR3 protein: CASSLGGGGTDTQYF

J gene: TRBJ1-6
D gene: .
V gene: TRBV28
CDR3 DNA: TGTGCCAGCAGTTCGGCAGACACAAGCTCCTATAATTCACCCCTCCACTTT
CDR3 protein: CASSSADTSSYNSPLHF

J gene: TRBJ2-5
D gene: TRBD2
V gene: TRBV6-1
CDR3 DNA: TGTGCCAGCAGGAGGTGGGAGGGCGTCCAAGAGACCCAGTACTTC
CDR3 protein: CASRRWEGVQETQYF

J gene: TRBJ1-2
D gene: TRBD1
V gene: TRBV18
CDR3 DNA: TGTGCCAGCTCACCCGACAGGGACTATGGCTACACCTTC
CDR3 protein: CASSPDRDYGYTF

J gene: TRBJ2-5
D gene: .
V gene: TRBV4-1
CDR3 DNA: TGCGCCAGCAGCCATGCCACCCTAGCGATCCAAGAGACCCAGTACTTC
CDR3 protein: CASSHATLAIQETQYF

J gene: TRBJ2-7
D gene: TRBD1
V gene: TRBV6-5
CDR3 DNA: TGTGCCAGCAGTTACTCTCGGTCAGGGGGCTACGAGCAGTACTTC
CDR3 protein: CASSYSRSGGYEQYF

J gene: TRBJ1-1
D gene: .
V gene: TRBV5-1
CDR3 DNA: TGCGCCAGCAGCTTTGGGGGGTCAACGAATGAAGCTTTCTTT
CDR3 protein: CASSFGGSTNEAFF

J gene: TRBJ2-7
D gene: .
V gene: TRBV6-1
CDR3 DNA: TGTGCCAGCACCATGGGGGGCTCCTACGAGCAGTACTTC
CDR3 protein: CASTMGGSYEQYF

J gene: TRBJ2-7
D gene: .
V gene: TRBV5-6
CDR3 DNA: TGTGCCAGCAGCTTTCGGACAGCCTACGAGCAGTACTTC
CDR3 protein: CASSFRTAYEQYF

J gene: TRBJ2-5
D gene: .
V gene: TRBV4-2
CDR3 DNA: TGTGCCAGCAGCCCACGCCGGGCGGTGGGGGGAGAGACCCAGTACTTC
CDR3 protein: CASSPRRAVGGETQYF

J gene: TRBJ1-1
D gene: .
V gene: TRBV14
CDR3 DNA: TGTGCCAGCAGCCACTTCCCAGGGTCTGAAGCTTTCTTT
CDR3 protein: CASSHFPGSEAFF

J gene: TRBJ1-3
D gene: .
V gene: TRBV28
CDR3 DNA: TGTGCCAGCAGTACCGGAGGCTCTGGAAACACCATATATTTT
CDR3 protein: CASSTGGSGNTIYF

J gene: TRBJ2-7
D gene: TRBD1
V gene: TRBV6-6
CDR3 DNA: TGTGCCAGCACCAAAGGATGGCAGGGGGCCTACGAGCAGTACTTC
CDR3 protein: CASTKGWQGAYEQYF

J gene: TRBJ1-2
D gene: .
V gene: TRBV28
CDR3 DNA: TGTGCCAGCAGCCAAGGAGGGGCGGGGGCATATGGCTACACCTTC
CDR3 protein: CASSQGGAGAYGYTF

J gene: TRBJ2-1
D gene: TRBD2
V gene: TRBV4-1
CDR3 DNA: TGCGCCAGCAGCAGGACTAGCGGGGCGACCTACCCTAACAATGAGCAGTTCTTC
CDR3 protein: CASSRTSGATYPNNEQFF

J gene: TRBJ2-3
D gene: TRBD2
V gene: TRBV9
CDR3 DNA: TGTGCCAGCAGCGTAGCTCGTGCGGGAGGGGGGCAAGATACGCAGTATTTT
CDR3 protein: CASSVARAGGGQDTQYF

J gene: TRBJ2-1
D gene: TRBD2
V gene: TRBV19
CDR3 DNA: TGTGCCAGTAGTACTCTAACGGGGCTAGCGGAGAATGAGCAGTTCTTC
CDR3 protein: CASSTLTGLAENEQFF

J gene: TRBJ2-1
D gene: .
V gene: TRBV5-4
CDR3 DNA: TGTGCCAGCAGCGGCGGGAAGGGTCTCTACAATGAGCAGTTCTTC
CDR3 protein: CASSGGKGLYNEQFF

J gene: TRBJ1-1
D gene: TRBD1
V gene: TRBV25-1
CDR3 DNA: TGTGCCAGCAGTGAGCCCGGGACAGTAGAAGCTTTCTTT
CDR3 protein: CASSEPGTVEAFF

J gene: TRBJ1-3
D gene: .
V gene: TRBV5-1
CDR3 DNA: TGCGCCAGCAGCTTATTCCCAGGACAAGCAGGAAACACCATATATTTT
CDR3 protein: CASSLFPGQAGNTIYF

J gene: TRBJ1-5
D gene: .
V gene: TRBV25-1
CDR3 DNA: TGTGCCAGCAGTCCATCAGGGTCAGGTCAGCCCCAGCATTTT
CDR3 protein: CASSPSGSGQPQHF

J gene: TRBJ2-1
D gene: .
V gene: TRBV6-5
CDR3 DNA: TGTGCCAGCAGTTCTGAGCGGATGAGCTCCTACAATGAGCAGTTCTTC
CDR3 protein: CASSSERMSSYNEQFF

J gene: TRBJ1-4
D gene: .
V gene: TRBV9
CDR3 DNA: TGTGCCAGCAGCGTAGGCGGGCACTCGGGGGAAAAACTGTTTTTT
CDR3 protein: CASSVGGHSGEKLFF

J gene: TRBJ1-1
D gene: TRBD1
V gene: TRBV28
CDR3 DNA: TGTGCCAGCAGTCCCCCACAGGGGTTGGGGATGAACACTGAAGCTTTCTTT
CDR3 protein: CASSPPQGLGMNTEAFF

J gene: TRBJ2-7
D gene: .
V gene: TRBV18
CDR3 DNA: TGTGCCAGCTCACCCGACACATCCTACGAGCAGTACTTC
CDR3 protein: CASSPDTSYEQYF

J gene: TRBJ2-3
D gene: .
V gene: TRBV11-2
CDR3 DNA: TGTGCCAGCAGCTTAGGCGCCGGCACAGATACGCAGTATTTT
CDR3 protein: CASSLGAGTDTQYF

J gene: TRBJ2-7
D gene: .
V gene: TRBV28
CDR3 DNA: TGTGCCAGCAGTCTGAAATTAGACGGTAGCGGCGGGAACGAGCAGTACTTC
CDR3 protein: CASSLKLDGSGGNEQYF

J gene: TRBJ2-7
D gene: TRBD2
V gene: TRBV6-5
CDR3 DNA: TGTGCCAGCAGTTACTCGTGGGGGGGGTACGAGCAGTACTTC
CDR3 protein: CASSYSWGGYEQYF